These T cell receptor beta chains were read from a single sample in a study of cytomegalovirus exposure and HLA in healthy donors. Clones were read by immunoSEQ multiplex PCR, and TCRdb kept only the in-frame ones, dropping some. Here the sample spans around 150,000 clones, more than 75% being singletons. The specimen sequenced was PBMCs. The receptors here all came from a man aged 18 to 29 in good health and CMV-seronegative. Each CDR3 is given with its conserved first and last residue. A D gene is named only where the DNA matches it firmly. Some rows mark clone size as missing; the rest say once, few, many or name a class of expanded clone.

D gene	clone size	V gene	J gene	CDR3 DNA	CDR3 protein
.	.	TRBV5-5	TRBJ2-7	TGTGCCAGCAGCTTGTCGCCAGGGGAAGTCGAGCAGTACTTC	CASSLSPGEVEQYF
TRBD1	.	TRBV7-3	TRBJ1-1	TGTGCCAGCAGCTTAAGGGGGACAGATCGTATCACTGAAGCTTTCTTT	CASSLRGTDRITEAFF
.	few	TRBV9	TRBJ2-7	TGTGCCAGCAGCGTAACAGGGTTCCACGAGCAGTACTTC	CASSVTGFHEQYF
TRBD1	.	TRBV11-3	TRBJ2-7	TGTGCCAGCAGCTTGACAGGGGGGAGAGAGCAGTACTTC	CASSLTGGREQYF
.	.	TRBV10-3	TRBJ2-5	TGTGCCATCAGAAGATCCGACGGTCAGGGTACAGTGGAGACCCAGTACTTC	CAIRRSDGQGTVETQYF
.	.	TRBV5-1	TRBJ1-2	TGCGCCAGCAGCCAATCGACAGAGAACTATGGCTACACCTTC	CASSQSTENYGYTF
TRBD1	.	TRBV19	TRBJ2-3	TGTGCCAGTAGGACAGGGGTTTCTCGTGTAGATACGCAGTATTTT	CASRTGVSRVDTQYF
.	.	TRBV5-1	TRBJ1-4	TGCGCCAGCAGCTTTGGGCAGATGCTTAATGAAAAACTGTTTTTT	CASSFGQMLNEKLFF
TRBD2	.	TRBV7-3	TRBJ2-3	TGTGCCAGCAGCGCGCAGACTAGCGGGGTGTCCACAGATACGCAGTATTTT	CASSAQTSGVSTDTQYF
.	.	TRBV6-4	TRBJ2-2	TGTGCCAGCAGTGCCGGGACAAACACCGGGGAGCTGTTTTTT	CASSAGTNTGELFF
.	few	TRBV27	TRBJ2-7	TGTGCCAGCAGTTTATCATCGGGGACCTACGAGCAGTACTTC	CASSLSSGTYEQYF
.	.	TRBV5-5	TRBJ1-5	TGTGCCAGCAGCTTGGGGCACCTGGGCGGCAATCAGCCCCAGCATTTT	CASSLGHLGGNQPQHF
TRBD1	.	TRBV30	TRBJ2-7	TGTGCCTGGGCTGGGGGAAAGGGGGCCCCCCTCTACGAGCAGTACTTC	CAWAGGKGAPLYEQYF
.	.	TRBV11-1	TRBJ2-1	TGTGCCAGCAGCTTCCCGACTAGATACAATGAGCAGTTCTTC	CASSFPTRYNEQFF
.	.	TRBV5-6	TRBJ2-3	TGTGCCAGCAGCTTAACGGACTACACAGATACGCAGTATTTT	CASSLTDYTDTQYF
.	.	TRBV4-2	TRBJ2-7	TGTGCCAGCAGCCAAGATTCGCGAGCGGACCAATACGAGCAGTACTTC	CASSQDSRADQYEQYF
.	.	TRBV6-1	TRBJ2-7	TGTGCCAGCAGTCCGTCACTTACCTACGAGCAGTACTTC	CASSPSLTYEQYF
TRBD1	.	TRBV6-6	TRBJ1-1	TGTGCCAGCAGTACCCGGACAGGGGGAAACACTGAAGCTTTCTTT	CASSTRTGGNTEAFF
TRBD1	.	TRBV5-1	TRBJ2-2	TGCGCCAGCAGTCGGGGACAGGGGGCTTTTGGAACCGGGGAGCTGTTTTTT	CASSRGQGAFGTGELFF
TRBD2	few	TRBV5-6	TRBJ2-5	TGTGCCAGCAGCTTGGCCGCCGGAGGTAGCGGGGAGGATCAAGAGACCCAGTACTTC	CASSLAAGGSGEDQETQYF
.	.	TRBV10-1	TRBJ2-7	TGCGCCAGCTCCGGGGGGACAGGCTACGAGCAGTACTTC	CASSGGTGYEQYF
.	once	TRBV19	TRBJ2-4	TGTGCCAGTAGTATAGGAGGAATCCTAGCCAAAAACATTCAGTACTTC	CASSIGGILAKNIQYF
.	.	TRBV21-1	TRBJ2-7	TGTGCCAGCAGCAAAGCTAGGACAGGGCCCTACGAGCAGTACTTC	CASSKARTGPYEQYF
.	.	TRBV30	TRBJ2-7	TGTGCCTGGAGGGAGTATAGCGAGCAGTACTTC	CAWREYSEQYF
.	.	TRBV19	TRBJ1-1	TGTGCCAGCTTCGCTGGGGGCGTGATAAGCTACGGCTCTGAAGCTTTCTTT	CASFAGGVISYGSEAFF
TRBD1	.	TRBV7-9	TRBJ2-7	TGTGCCAGCAGCACAGATGACAGGGGAAGCTCCTACGAGCAGTACTTC	CASSTDDRGSSYEQYF
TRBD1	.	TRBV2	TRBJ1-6	TGTGCCAACATCGGACAGGAAGGTTCACCCCTCCACTTT	CANIGQEGSPLHF
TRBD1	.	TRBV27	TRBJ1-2	TGTGCCAGCACCGACCCTATGGGAAGGGACAGCCACTATGGCTACACCTTC	CASTDPMGRDSHYGYTF
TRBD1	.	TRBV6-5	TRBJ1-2	TGTGCCAGCAGTGGACAGGGATCGGGGGGCTACACCTTC	CASSGQGSGGYTF
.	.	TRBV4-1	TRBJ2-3	TGCGCCAGCCGGGTTGCCCGCACAGATACGCAGTATTTT	CASRVARTDTQYF
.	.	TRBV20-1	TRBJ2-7	TGCAGTGCTACTAGCGCCTACGAGCAGTACTTC	CSATSAYEQYF
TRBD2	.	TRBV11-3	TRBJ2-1	TGTGCCAGCAGCCAGGGACTAGCGGGAGGAGAGCAGTTCTTC	CASSQGLAGGEQFF
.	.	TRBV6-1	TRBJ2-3	TGTGCCAGTCTCTATAGAACTAGCACAGATACGCAGTATTTT	CASLYRTSTDTQYF
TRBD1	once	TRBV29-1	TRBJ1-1	TGCAGCGTGAGTCAAACAGGGGACACTGAAGCTTTCTTT	CSVSQTGDTEAFF
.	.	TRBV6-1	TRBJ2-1	TGTGCCAGCCGCACACAGGGAAACGCGGATGAGCAGTTCTTC	CASRTQGNADEQFF
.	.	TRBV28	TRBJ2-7	TGTGCCAGCAGTTTAAGCCCAGGGAGGTCCTACGAGCAGTACTTC	CASSLSPGRSYEQYF
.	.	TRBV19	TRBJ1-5	TGTGCCAGTAGTATAGCAGATTATAGCAATCAGCCCCAGCATTTT	CASSIADYSNQPQHF
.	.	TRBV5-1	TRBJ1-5	TGCGCCAGCAGCTCCCAACAGGAGAACACGAAAAATCAGCCCCAGCATTTT	CASSSQQENTKNQPQHF
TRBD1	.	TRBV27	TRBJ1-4	TGTGCCAGCAGCCTCTCCTACCGGACAGGGAATGAAAAACTGTTTTTT	CASSLSYRTGNEKLFF
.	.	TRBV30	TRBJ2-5	TGTGCCTGGAGCGCTCCGGGACTTAACTACAAGCAGTACTTC	CAWSAPGLNYKQYF
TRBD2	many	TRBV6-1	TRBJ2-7	TGTGCCAGCAGTGGACTAGCGGAACACTACGAGCAGTACTTC	CASSGLAEHYEQYF
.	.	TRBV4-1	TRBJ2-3	TGCGCCAGCAGCCCGAACGGGGTAGATACGCAGTATTTT	CASSPNGVDTQYF
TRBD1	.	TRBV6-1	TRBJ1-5	TGTGCCAGCACCACCCCCAGGGGGTCCAATCAGCCCCAGCATTTT	CASTTPRGSNQPQHF
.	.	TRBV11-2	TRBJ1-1	TGTGCCAGCAGCTTAGGGGCTCTGAACACTGAAGCTTTCTTT	CASSLGALNTEAFF
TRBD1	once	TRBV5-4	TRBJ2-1	TGTGCCAGCAGCTTGGGCCGAGGGGGCTCGCCGAGGTACAATGAGCAGTTCTTC	CASSLGRGGSPRYNEQFF
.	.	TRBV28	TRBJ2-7	TGTGCCAGCAGCCGAACAGGGTACGAGCAGTACTTC	CASSRTGYEQYF